These T cell receptor beta chains were read from a single sample in a study of T cell repertoires in cytomegalovirus infection. The antigens for these receptors are not known. TCRdb recomputed calls from the reads with MiXCR, one row per CDR3 protein. The data show tens of thousands of distinct CDR3 sequences, about 29% seen once. The material was CD8+ T cells from cultured PBMCs, obtained from culture after CMV antigen stimulation. The receptors come from a human donor in good health (CMV status not recorded). Some clones in this sample may be carry-over from other donors' samples. CDR3s include the opening cysteine and the closing phenylalanine or tryptophan. Fields, in order: V gene, CDR3 length, clone size, J gene, D gene, CDR3 DNA, CDR3 protein. A D gene is named only where the DNA matches it firmly. Some rows have no size entry. The others give once, few or many, or a class for an expanded clone.

V: TRBV7-9
length: 16
size: -
J: TRBJ2-2
D: -
DNA: TGTGCCAGCGGCTTTTTAGCAGGAGGAGACACCGGGGAGCTGTTTTTT
CDR3: CASGFLAGGDTGELFF

V: TRBV6-2/TRBV6-3
length: 18
size: -
J: TRBJ2-2
D: -
DNA: TGTGCCAGCAGTTACGACCCTACGGAGGGCAGAACGATCGGGGAGCTGTTTTTT
CDR3: CASSYDPTEGRTIGELFF

V: TRBV7-2
length: 15
size: many
J: TRBJ2-1
D: -
DNA: TGTGCCAGCAGCTTAGGGGGGGCCATAATTCATGAGCAGTTCTTC
CDR3: CASSLGGAIIHEQFF

V: TRBV20-1
length: 16
size: -
J: TRBJ1-2
D: TRBD1
DNA: TGCAGTGCTAGAAAAGCCAGGGGGCCTGCTAACTATGGCTACACCTTC
CDR3: CSARKARGPANYGYTF

V: TRBV18
length: 13
size: -
J: TRBJ1-1
D: -
DNA: TGTGCCAGCTCACCAGGGGTGCGCACTGAAGCTTTCTTT
CDR3: CASSPGVRTEAFF

V: TRBV27
length: 14
size: few
J: TRBJ2-1
D: TRBD2
DNA: TGTGCCAGCAGCCTTCCGGGGGGACTAGATCCAACGTTCTTC
CDR3: CASSLPGGLDPTFF

V: TRBV4-3
length: 15
size: -
J: TRBJ2-7
D: -
DNA: TGCGCCAGCAGCCAAGATCCAGCGGGCTCCTACGAGCAGTACTTC
CDR3: CASSQDPAGSYEQYF

V: TRBV20-1
length: 14
size: -
J: TRBJ2-1
D: -
DNA: TGCAGTGCTAGAGATGAGCGGAGCTACAATGAGCAGTTCTTC
CDR3: CSARDERSYNEQFF

V: TRBV11-3
length: 17
size: -
J: TRBJ2-1
D: TRBD2
DNA: TGTGCCAGCAGCGACGGACTAGCCGGGCTCACCTACAATGAGCAGTTCTTC
CDR3: CASSDGLAGLTYNEQFF

V: TRBV7-2
length: 15
size: many
J: TRBJ2-3
D: -
DNA: TGTGCCAGCGGCAATGACGGGGGCCCTTGGAATACGCAGTATTTT
CDR3: CASGNDGGPWNTQYF

V: TRBV11-2
length: 9
size: -
J: TRBJ2-1
D: -
DNA: TGTGCCAGCGGTAGAGAGCAGTTCTTC
CDR3: CASGREQFF

V: TRBV29-1
length: 16
size: -
J: TRBJ2-3
D: TRBD1
DNA: TGCAGCGTTGAAGATCCCGGACAGGGGGGGAGATGGGCGCAGTATTTT
CDR3: CSVEDPGQGGRWAQYF

V: TRBV7-8
length: 13
size: many
J: TRBJ1-1
D: -
DNA: TGTGCCAGCAGCGTCAGGGATGGCACTGAAGCTTTCTTT
CDR3: CASSVRDGTEAFF

V: TRBV24-1
length: 13
size: -
J: TRBJ2-1
D: -
DNA: TGTGCCACCAGGGCCACCTCTAGCAATGAGCAGTTCTTC
CDR3: CATRATSSNEQFF

V: TRBV10-1
length: 15
size: -
J: TRBJ2-7
D: TRBD1
DNA: TGCGCCAGCAGTCGGGGGACAGGTAATTCCTACGAGCAGTACTTC
CDR3: CASSRGTGNSYEQYF

V: TRBV7-8
length: 17
size: many
J: TRBJ2-1
D: TRBD2
DNA: TGTGCCAGCAGCTCCCGGACTAGCGGGAGGATGAGGAATGAGCAGTTCTTC
CDR3: CASSSRTSGRMRNEQFF

V: TRBV12-3/TRBV12-4
length: 15
size: -
J: TRBJ1-5
D: TRBD1
DNA: TGTGCCAGCAGTTTCGGTCAGGGGGACGATCAGCCCCAGCATTTT
CDR3: CASSFGQGDDQPQHF

V: TRBV30
length: 14
size: -
J: TRBJ1-1
D: -
DNA: TGTGCCTGGGACCAACAGGGTGGATTGACTGAAGCTTTCTTT
CDR3: CAWDQQGGLTEAFF

V: TRBV7-2
length: 14
size: many
J: TRBJ2-5
D: -
DNA: TGTGCCAGCAGCCCGGACCTTGGCTCGGAGACCCAGTACTTC
CDR3: CASSPDLGSETQYF

V: TRBV29-1
length: 14
size: many
J: TRBJ2-5
D: -
DNA: TGCAGCGTACCCCCCAGGGGGGAGCAAGAGACCCAGTACTTC
CDR3: CSVPPRGEQETQYF

V: TRBV11-2
length: 16
size: few
J: TRBJ2-7
D: TRBD1
DNA: TGTGCCAGCAGCTTACGGGGGACAGGACAACCACACGAGCAGTACTTC
CDR3: CASSLRGTGQPHEQYF

V: TRBV27
length: 12
size: -
J: TRBJ1-2
D: -
DNA: TGTGCCAGCAGTTTATCTGGCTATGGCTACACCTTC
CDR3: CASSLSGYGYTF

V: TRBV12-3/TRBV12-4
length: 13
size: few
J: TRBJ2-7
D: -
DNA: TGTGCCAGCACTGATACGAAGGGTAACGAGCAGTACTTC
CDR3: CASTDTKGNEQYF

V: TRBV6-2/TRBV6-3
length: 14
size: many
J: TRBJ2-1
D: -
DNA: TGTGCCAGCGGCCTAGGGGGGGCTTACAATGAGCAGTTCTTC
CDR3: CASGLGGAYNEQFF